The 27 T cell receptor beta chains in this list originate from one sample, sequenced in a study of response to subunit inactivated influenza vaccine (dated by TCRdb to between 2017 and 2018). Library creation used RT-PCR. TCRdb lists the instrument as Illumina HiSeq 2500. In-frame beta chains were kept once TCRdb had trimmed the public reads at Q25 with fastp and called clones with MiXCR. Each entry merges the rows of one CDR3 protein and shows their most common DNA and genes. The sample yields fewer than 600,000 distinct CDR3 sequences; more than 7% were counted once. About an eighth of the sample is taken by the ten largest. The sample was PBMCs from blood, taken roughly 24 months after vaccination. These receptors were obtained from a man between 50 and 70 years old who received an inactivated influenza vaccine. Donor details come from another sample of the same person, matched by shared clones.

The chain employs TRBV7-2 and TRBJ2-1; unclear D gene. Trimming cost V 2 bases and J 8 bases, with 13 bases left between them. The CDR3 consists of 14 residues. Germline-derived CDR1 and CDR2 are SGHTA and FQGNSA. For the CDR3, the DNA is TGTGCCAGCAGCTTATTAGCCGCGGTAGATGAGCAGTTCTTC. Amino acid sequence: CASSLLAAVDEQFF.

This clonotype was counted at least ten times. This chain connects TRBV5-1 to TRBJ2-3, with D possibly matching TRBD2 (5 bases). Trimming took off 0 bases at V and 6 bases at J, with 11 bases between the two ends. The CDR3 is made up of 14 amino acids. Per germline, CDR1 SGHRS and CDR2 YFSETQ. CDR3 sequence reads: CASSLASSRDTQYF. The CDR3 nucleotides are TGCGCCAGCAGCTTGGCCTCTAGCAGGGATACGCAGTATTTT.

This clonotype appeared many times. V and J are TRBV5-1 and TRBJ2-1; TRBD1 agrees at 11 bases. This CDR3 contains 15 residues. V was clipped by 3 bases and J by 3 bases; unmatched bases: 2. Germline V gene sequence: CDR1 SGHRS, CDR2 YFSETQ. The CDR3 DNA reads as TGCGCCAGCAGCTCGGGGACAGGGGGCTACAATGAGCAGTTCTTC. This sequence encodes CASSSGTGGYNEQFF. Complete variable domain (other parts from reference TRBV5-1 and TRBJ2-1): KAGVTQTPRYLIKTRGQQVTLSCSPISGHRSVSWYQQTPGQGLQFLFEYFSETQRNKGNFPGRFSGRQFSNSRSEMNVSTLELGDSALYLCASSSGTGGYNEQFFGPGTRLTVL.

The chain joins TRBV12-3 or TRBV12-4 to TRBJ2-1; possibly TRBD1 for D (5 bases). V dropped 1 base and J dropped 7 bases, with 11 bases sitting between them. This CDR3 spans 14 amino acids. DNA of the CDR3: TGTGCCAGCAGTTTAGTAGGCAGGGCGAATGAGCAGTTCTTC. Its protein is CASSLVGRANEQFF.

The V gene is TRBV4-2, the J gene TRBJ2-7; 10 bases line up with TRBD2. The germline V gene has CDR1 LGHNA and CDR2 YNFKEQ. The CDR3 contains 17 residues. V trimming: 4 bases; J trimming: 1 base; junction bases outside the gene matches: 10. CDR3 DNA sequence: TGTGCCAGCAGCCTCTTTCTAGCGGGAGCAGGGTCCTACGAGCAGTACTTC. It is translated as CASSLFLAGAGSYEQYF.

In this sample, this clonotype turned up many times. This chain joins TRBV12-3 or TRBV12-4 and TRBJ2-1; 11 nucleotides align to TRBD2. V lost 6 bases and J lost 6; bases outside the gene matches: 13. The CDR3 runs 17 residues. The CDR3: CASSTGTSGPRTNEQFF. CDR3 nucleotide sequence: TGTGCCAGCAGCACCGGGACTAGCGGCCCCCGGACCAATGAGCAGTTCTTC.

The V and J genes are TRBV5-1 and TRBJ2-7; 8 bases agree with TRBD1. The CDR3 has 15 residues. V dropped 4 bases and J dropped 0; count of bases not matched to a gene: 6. Germline CDR1 is SGHRS and CDR2 is YFSETQ. This CDR3 is CASSGGQGGSYEQYF. CDR3 sequence (DNA): TGCGCCAGCAGCGGAGGACAGGGTGGCTCCTACGAGCAGTACTTC.

There are a few counts of this clonotype. This chain joins TRBV6-1 and TRBJ2-7; no clear D. With 7 bases removed from V and 7 bases from J, the gap between germline ends came to 17 bases. Germline values: CDR1 MNHNS, CDR2 SASEGT. The CDR3 length is 13 residues. The CDR3 DNA reads as TGTGCCAGCACCCGGGCAGGCCGGGTGGAGCAGTACTTC. The encoded protein is CASTRAGRVEQYF.

This clonotype appeared many times. The chain employs TRBV6-1 and TRBJ1-4, with D tentatively TRBD1 (6 bases). Deletions cut 1 base from V and 7 bases from J, with 13 bases between. The germline V gene has CDR1 MNHNS and CDR2 SASEGT. The length of the CDR3 is 15 residues. The CDR3 is CASSEESGVFEKLFF. The CDR3 DNA sequence: TGTGCCAGCAGTGAAGAATCAGGGGTTTTTGAAAAACTGTTTTTT.

This clonotype was recorded a few times. The V and J genes are TRBV20-1 and TRBJ2-7, with D perhaps given as TRBD1 or TRBD2 (5 bases each). V was pared by 8 bases and J by 2 bases, with 16 bases between. This CDR3 has 13 residues. Germline assignment: CDR1 DFQATT and CDR2 SNEGSKA (reference sequence). The CDR3 DNA reads TGCAGTTCCGGGCGAACGGGACCCTACGAGCAGTACTTC. Translation gives CSSGRTGPYEQYF.

This clonotype showed up just a few times. The gene calls are TRBV27 and TRBJ1-6; possibly TRBD1 for D (6 bases). CDR1 MNHEY and CDR2 SMNVEV come from the germline V gene (reference sequence). This CDR3 has 15 amino acids. Trimming took 3 bases from V and 7 from J, leaving 13 bases between them. The CDR3 protein is CASSFSTGANSPLHF. The CDR3 DNA reads TGTGCCAGCAGTTTCTCTACGGGGGCGAATTCACCCCTCCACTTT.

The chain recombines TRBV4-3 with TRBJ2-7, with 8 bases identical to TRBD2. CDR1 LGHNA and CDR2 YSLEER come from the germline V gene. The J segment lost 5 bases and the V segment lost 0 bases, leaving 9 bases of the junction unmatched. This CDR3 is built from 16 residues. CDR3 sequence: CASSQEGLTAGDEQYF. CDR3 DNA sequence: TGCGCCAGCAGCCAAGAGGGGTTGACAGCGGGGGACGAGCAGTACTTC.

This clonotype came up a few times. V usage is TRBV20-1 and J usage is TRBJ2-7; 9 bases align to TRBD1. The CDR3 contains 13 residues. Germline V gene sequence: CDR1 DFQATT, CDR2 SNEGSKA (reference sequence). V lost 5 bases to trimming and J lost 0 bases; unmatched junction nucleotides: 2. The CDR3 protein is CSARQGVSYEQYF. Here the CDR3 DNA reads TGCAGTGCTCGACAGGGGGTCTCCTACGAGCAGTACTTC.

As for this clonotype: This clone may be a read error of a much larger clone one base away. This sequence joins TRBV29-1 and TRBJ2-1, with a possible D match to TRBD1 (6 bases). The CDR3 sequence is 13 residues long. Germline-derived CDR1 and CDR2 are SQVTM and ANQGSEA. CDR3 sequence reads: CSVVGGPTNEQIF. The CDR3 bases are TGCAGCGTTGTAGGGGGTCCGACAAATGAGCAGATCTTC.

This clonotype was seen a handful of times. V gene TRBV20-1 combines with J gene TRBJ1-4; D not certain. Trimming removed 1 base at V and 6 bases at J, with 6 bases between. CDR1 is DFQATT and CDR2 is SNEGSKA in the germline V gene (reference sequence). This CDR3 is 12 amino acids long. CDR3 bases: TGCAGTGCTAGAGTGGAGGATGAAAAACTGTTTTTT. It specifies CSARVEDEKLFF.

The V gene is TRBV5-1, the J gene TRBJ1-6; unclear D gene. The CDR3 totals 14 residues. Trimming stripped 1 base from V and 7 bases from J, with 9 bases between. CDR1 is SGHRS and CDR2 is YFSETQ in the germline V gene. This CDR3 reads CASSLIGENSPLHF. DNA for the CDR3: TGCGCCAGCAGCTTGATCGGAGAAAATTCACCCCTCCACTTT.

This clonotype was counted ten times or more. The chain is built from TRBV4-2 and TRBJ2-7; D call uncertain. Germline lookup yields CDR1 LGHNA and CDR2 YNFKEQ. This CDR3 is built from 16 residues. The V end lost 2 bases, the J end lost 4 bases, and 18 bases lay between the germline ends. CDR3 nucleotide sequence: TGTGCCAGCAGCCAATTTCCTCAAACCGGTCCTTACGAGCAGTACTTC. Its translation is CASSQFPQTGPYEQYF.

The V and J genes are TRBV12-3 or TRBV12-4 and TRBJ2-1; 12 bases align to TRBD1. The CDR3 has 15 amino acids. V lost 6 bases and J lost 9; bases outside the gene matches: 9. CDR3 amino acids: CASSKGQGALGEQFF. CDR3 coding DNA: TGTGCCAGCAGCAAGGGACAGGGGGCGCTTGGTGAGCAGTTCTTC.

The chain combines TRBV4-1 with TRBJ2-3; tentatively, D is TRBD2 (7 bases). The CDR3 is made up of 15 amino acids. The germline CDR1 and CDR2 sequences are MGHRA and YSYEKL. The V gene lost 4 bases and the J gene lost 6 bases, with 17 bases spanning the gap. DNA for the CDR3: TGCGCCAGCAGCCGGGGGGGGGCAGAGGCGGATACGCAGTATTTT. The encoded protein is CASSRGGAEADTQYF.

The chain recombines TRBV28 with TRBJ2-1, with 10 nucleotides matching TRBD1. V dropped 5 bases and J dropped 7; count of bases not matched to a gene: 8. Germline V gene lookup returns CDR1 MDHEN and CDR2 SYDVKM. CDR3 size: 15 residues. CDR3 amino acids: CASSVPGQGMNEQFF. The CDR3 DNA follows: TGTGCCAGCAGTGTCCCGGGACAGGGGATGAATGAGCAGTTCTTC.

The V and J genes are TRBV28 and TRBJ2-7, with 8 bases that match TRBD1. Germline V gene sequence: CDR1 MDHEN, CDR2 SYDVKM. Trimming removed 8 bases from V and 2 bases from J; junction bases left unmatched: 20. CDR3 size: 18 residues. CDR3 sequence: CASAPGGIQGGNAYEQYF. The CDR3 DNA reads TGTGCCAGCGCCCCCGGCGGGATACAGGGGGGCAACGCCTACGAGCAGTACTTC.

Here the CDR3 reads CASSLTPGGVLDTQYF. In nucleotides, the CDR3 is TGTGCCAGCAGTTTAACGCCCGGGGGGGTACTAGATACGCAGTATTTT. This chain connects TRBV12-3 or TRBV12-4 to TRBJ2-3, with 8 nucleotides matching TRBD2. Trimming removed 2 bases from V and 5 bases from J; junction bases left unmatched: 9. The CDR3 length is 16 residues.

This chain joins TRBV6-5 and TRBJ1-2; no reliable D call. V shed 2 bases and J shed 5 bases, with 9 bases lying between them. Germline V CDR1 and CDR2: MNHEY, SVGAGI. CDR3 length: 13 amino acids. CDR3 in DNA: TGTGCCAGCAGTTACAGGGAGAAGTATGGCTACACCTTC. Its protein product is CASSYREKYGYTF.

The chain has TRBV7-9 and TRBJ2-2; 8 bases match TRBD1. J gave up 6 bases and V 5 bases, and 8 bases lay outside the gene matches. CDR1 is SEHNR, CDR2 FQNEAQ, per germline (reference sequence). There are 15 residues in the CDR3. The CDR3 DNA reads as TGTGCCAGCAGCCGCGGGACAGGCTTCGCCGGGGAGCTGTTTTTT. The encoded protein is CASSRGTGFAGELFF.

The rearrangement uses TRBV20-1 and TRBJ2-1; the match to TRBD1 covers 8 bases. CDR3 length: 17 amino acids. With V trimmed by 5 bases and J by 5 bases, 17 bases remained unmatched. The V gene's germline CDR1 is DFQATT and CDR2 SNEGSKA (reference sequence). The CDR3 reads CSASSRLTGDFNNEQFF. CDR3 DNA: TGCAGTGCTTCATCGCGACTGACAGGGGATTTCAACAATGAGCAGTTCTTC.

Comment on this clonotype: A read error may account for a junction end that differs from germline. This chain joins TRBV7-7 and TRBJ2-5; 9 nucleotides match TRBD1. The germline V gene encodes CDR1 SSHAT and CDR2 FNYEAQ (reference sequence). The CDR3 is made up of 13 amino acids. CDR3 DNA: TGTGCTAGCAGCCCTACCAGACGGGACAGGGTCTCCTTC. Its translation: CASSPTRRDRVSF.

The chain recombines TRBV20-1 with TRBJ1-1, with 7 bases matching TRBD1. Germline V CDR1 and CDR2: DFQATT, SNEGSKA (reference sequence). Trimming removed 0 bases from V and 7 bases from J; junction bases left unmatched: 11. The CDR3 length is 15 residues. CDR3 region: CSARETRTGVFEAFF. CDR3 DNA: TGCAGTGCTAGAGAGACACGAACAGGGGTATTTGAAGCTTTCTTT.